Listed below are T cell receptor beta chains from one sample, sequenced in a study of graft-versus-host responses after intestinal transplantation. Antigens for these TCRs are unknown. The method was immunoSEQ multiplex PCR; TCRdb's version includes in-frame clones alone and lacks a portion of them. The sample includes about 85,000 clones, about four fifths of them seen just once. Sequenced here: unstimulated CD4+ T cells sorted from spleen or lymph node cells, sampled before intestinal transplant. All receptors derive from a human donor who received an intestinal transplant. Both conserved end residues are part of each CDR3.

CDR3 protein: CASSLGASGANVLTF
V gene: TRBV2
CDR3 length: 15

CDR3 protein: CASSLSGRGNEQFF
V gene: TRBV5-1
CDR3 length: 14

CDR3 protein: CASSPTGTSGRAGELFF
V gene: TRBV4-2
CDR3 length: 17

CDR3 protein: CSVEDPGTGRPQETQYF
V gene: TRBV29-1
CDR3 length: 17

CDR3 protein: CASGAGSYEQYF
V gene: TRBV5-1
CDR3 length: 12

CDR3 protein: CASSLLAGEGEQYF
V gene: TRBV5-1
CDR3 length: 14

CDR3 protein: CASSRQGSYEQYF
V gene: TRBV5-5
CDR3 length: 13

CDR3 protein: CAMSGSSYNEQFF
V gene: TRBV6-1
CDR3 length: 13

CDR3 protein: CASGGLAETQYF
V gene: TRBV11-2
CDR3 length: 12

CDR3 protein: CASSLTHGEAFF
V gene: TRBV7-9
CDR3 length: 12

CDR3 protein: CASSARDRGLPYEQYF
V gene: TRBV4-2
CDR3 length: 16

CDR3 protein: CASSLSGGQETQYF
V gene: TRBV5-1
CDR3 length: 14

CDR3 protein: CASSVGRTPADEKLFF
V gene: TRBV9
CDR3 length: 16

CDR3 protein: CASSPPQGSYYGYTF
V gene: TRBV28
CDR3 length: 15

CDR3 protein: CASSSRLSRPYEQYF
V gene: TRBV21-1
CDR3 length: 15

CDR3 protein: CASRTSSSYEQYF
V gene: TRBV27
CDR3 length: 13

CDR3 protein: CASSLAGGPLQDEQFF
V gene: TRBV5-1
CDR3 length: 16

CDR3 protein: CASSKKKVGTGGDGSYNEQFF
V gene: TRBV21-1
CDR3 length: 21

CDR3 protein: CASSPPPWRGLAKETQYF
V gene: TRBV28
CDR3 length: 18

CDR3 protein: CSVGQGGGQPQHF
V gene: TRBV29-1
CDR3 length: 13

CDR3 protein: CASSLDSGNNYGYTF
V gene: TRBV5-1
CDR3 length: 15

CDR3 protein: CASSEPDRGNSPLHF
V gene: TRBV25-1
CDR3 length: 15

CDR3 protein: CAINRGGSPTDTQYF
V gene: TRBV10-3
CDR3 length: 15

CDR3 protein: CSAARQGGEFF
V gene: TRBV20-1
CDR3 length: 11

CDR3 protein: CASSSQANYGYTF
V gene: TRBV6-5
CDR3 length: 13

CDR3 protein: CASLLPRDNKEYRLIMNTEAFF
V gene: TRBV10-1
CDR3 length: 22

CDR3 protein: CASSPRTSGSDEQFF
V gene: TRBV18
CDR3 length: 15

CDR3 protein: CAISVGGVGETQYF
V gene: TRBV10-3
CDR3 length: 14

CDR3 protein: CASSIVSGSYEQYF
V gene: TRBV19
CDR3 length: 14

CDR3 protein: CASSGVQETQYF
V gene: TRBV28
CDR3 length: 12

CDR3 protein: CASIEGTGLYNEQFF
V gene: TRBV10-2
CDR3 length: 15

CDR3 protein: CASSRLWQAAYEQYF
V gene: TRBV4-1
CDR3 length: 15

CDR3 protein: CASSFLGGRNTGELFF
V gene: TRBV5-1
CDR3 length: 16

CDR3 protein: CASSSLALAKNIQYF
V gene: TRBV2
CDR3 length: 15

CDR3 protein: CASSSPGGANYGYTF
V gene: TRBV28
CDR3 length: 15

CDR3 protein: CASSLIGGLSYNEQFF
V gene: TRBV7-3
CDR3 length: 16

CDR3 protein: CASTWPGAYNEQFF
V gene: TRBV6-6
CDR3 length: 14

CDR3 protein: CASSKRLAGEYTQYF
V gene: TRBV7-2
CDR3 length: 15

CDR3 protein: CASSRDRNQPQHF
V gene: TRBV18
CDR3 length: 13

CDR3 protein: CATDRGLINEQFF
V gene: TRBV6-1
CDR3 length: 13

CDR3 protein: CATSRDGLAGLTDTQYF
V gene: TRBV15
CDR3 length: 17

CDR3 protein: CASSEGVVTGGETQYF
V gene: TRBV2
CDR3 length: 16

CDR3 protein: CASSSRGGDRTQYF
V gene: TRBV27
CDR3 length: 14

CDR3 protein: CAWNGGGQNTGELFF
V gene: TRBV30
CDR3 length: 15

CDR3 protein: CASSPDRADTQYF
V gene: TRBV5-1
CDR3 length: 13

CDR3 protein: CASSFGQGLGEQFF
V gene: TRBV7-3
CDR3 length: 14

CDR3 protein: CASRSTAINEKLFF
V gene: TRBV7-9
CDR3 length: 14

CDR3 protein: CASSNRDTTDTQYF
V gene: TRBV18
CDR3 length: 14

CDR3 protein: CASREGYNEKLFF
V gene: TRBV10-3
CDR3 length: 13

CDR3 protein: CASPGLLNTGELFF
V gene: TRBV10-1
CDR3 length: 14

CDR3 protein: CASSEQGASNEQYF
V gene: TRBV11-1
CDR3 length: 14

CDR3 protein: CATSYTGELFF
V gene: TRBV6-6
CDR3 length: 11

CDR3 protein: CASSWAQGQETQYF
V gene: TRBV5-8
CDR3 length: 14